The rows below give T cell receptor beta chains drawn from one sample of a study of T cell clones after liver transplantation. TCRdb's table, derived via immunoSEQ multiplex PCR, lists solely in-frame clones and lacks some. Of fewer than 80,000 clones detected, around four fifths appear once; the ten largest clones hold 2.1%. Material: CD4+ T cells from blood, obtained about 50 months after liver transplant. The receptor source for this set is a human patient who received a liver transplant. The graft donor may have given rise to some T cells. CDR3s leave out the opening cysteine and the closing phenylalanine or tryptophan. The order of the fields is D gene, V gene, J gene, CDR3 protein. A D gene is named only where the DNA matches it firmly.

d_gene: .
v_gene: TRBV28
j_gene: TRBJ2-1
CDR3aa: ASTNPLGSLNEQF

d_gene: .
v_gene: TRBV6-5
j_gene: TRBJ2-7
CDR3aa: ASSQEGHEQY

d_gene: TRBD1
v_gene: TRBV4-3
j_gene: TRBJ2-3
CDR3aa: ASSQGQGTSTDTQY

d_gene: TRBD1
v_gene: TRBV2
j_gene: TRBJ2-1
CDR3aa: ASLLLGTGNEQF

d_gene: .
v_gene: TRBV7-6
j_gene: TRBJ1-5
CDR3aa: ASSPLGPGDQPQH

d_gene: .
v_gene: TRBV6-4
j_gene: TRBJ2-7
CDR3aa: ASSEVAAGVQY

d_gene: .
v_gene: TRBV6-5
j_gene: TRBJ2-1
CDR3aa: ASSYWPPNEQF

d_gene: .
v_gene: TRBV6-5
j_gene: TRBJ2-1
CDR3aa: ASSPPLNYNEQF

d_gene: TRBD1
v_gene: TRBV7-9
j_gene: TRBJ2-7
CDR3aa: ASSSSGTGGEQY

d_gene: .
v_gene: TRBV15
j_gene: TRBJ2-7
CDR3aa: ATSRDMEQY

d_gene: .
v_gene: TRBV6-1
j_gene: TRBJ1-5
CDR3aa: ASSEAGGDQPQH

d_gene: TRBD1
v_gene: TRBV7-9
j_gene: TRBJ2-7
CDR3aa: ASSPDRVWGEQY

d_gene: .
v_gene: TRBV7-2
j_gene: TRBJ1-1
CDR3aa: ASSLVQATEAF

d_gene: TRBD1
v_gene: TRBV19
j_gene: TRBJ1-1
CDR3aa: ASRPRTGGGDTEAF

d_gene: TRBD2
v_gene: TRBV4-2
j_gene: TRBJ2-5
CDR3aa: ASSQDSSGSGETQY